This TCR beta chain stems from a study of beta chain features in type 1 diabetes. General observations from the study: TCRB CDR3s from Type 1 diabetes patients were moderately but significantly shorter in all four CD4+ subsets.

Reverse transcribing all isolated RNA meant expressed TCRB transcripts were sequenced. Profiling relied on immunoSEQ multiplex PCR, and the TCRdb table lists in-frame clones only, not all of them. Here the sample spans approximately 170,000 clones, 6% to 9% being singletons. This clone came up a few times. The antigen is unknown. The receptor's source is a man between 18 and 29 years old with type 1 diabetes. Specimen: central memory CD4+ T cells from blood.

As DNA, the CDR3 is TGCGCCAGCAGCTTGGGTGCGGGAGTCGGCACCGGGGAGCTGTTTTTT. Translating it yields CASSLGAGVGTGELFF. V and J are TRBV5-1 and TRBJ2-2; 7 nucleotides line up with TRBD2. V gave up 0 bases and J gave up 4 bases; unmatched junction bases: 6. The CDR3 length is 16 residues. Germline V gene lookup returns CDR1 SGHRS and CDR2 YFSETQ.